The present T cell receptor (beta chain) was sequenced within a study of blood T cell repertoires in COVID-19 (dated by TCRdb to 2018 to 2020). Notes on the research overall: Samples from collaborators originated in the United States, Italy and Spain and spanned both the acute and convalescent phases of COVID-19. The material from the prospective study consisted of cDNA or gDNA derived from T cells, B-cell-depleted T cells, or PBMCs. The dataset comprised deeply sampled blood TCRbeta repertoires from subjects exposed to, actively infected with, or recovered from COVID-19. The repertoires were released in a freely available public database intended as a resource for research on the immune response to SARS-CoV-2. Samples were obtained from the ongoing ImmuneRACE study (first 160 participants) and from roughly 1,300 subjects provided by 6 global collaborators. Nearly every sample came with metadata listing a de-identified subject ID, COVID-19 status, age in years and sex. Where available, HLA class I and class II types were taken from metadata supplied by the sample provider and were not determined by assay-based typing.

Participants in the prospective study were aged about 18 to 95 years, lived in 20 to 30 United States geographic areas, and enrolled through a virtual design. In the prospective study, cohorts were assigned on the basis of participant-reported clinical history obtained from a screening survey and a study questionnaire. ImmuneRACE Cohort 3 recovered participants were defined by two consecutive negative NP/OP PCR tests, healthcare professional clearance, or symptom resolution. Mobile phlebotomists in the prospective study collected whole blood, serum and a nasopharyngeal or oropharyngeal swab from every participant. Participants in the prospective study had the option to provide additional blood draws and questionnaires over an approximately 2-month period. Prospective study blood samples were shipped either frozen or at room temperature before DNA extraction. TCRbeta CDR3 regions were amplified from genomic DNA using the immunoSEQ Assay, a bias-controlled multiplex PCR. The study's processing was this. The number of nucleated cells in each sample was estimated by amplification of reference gene primers within the assay. To quantify the absolute abundance of each unique TCRbeta CDR3 rearrangement, sequence reads were collapsed and filtered. For each sample, productive Simpson clonality was calculated by taking the square root of Simpson's diversity index across productive rearrangements. TCRdb provides this immuneACCESS table in a form limited to in-frame rearrangements. Some clones are lacking; in checked studies, under half of them reflect an unresolved V gene, and why the rest are absent is not known. D and trimming were read from the DNA, whereas the V and J calls and clone size are those reported in that table. Counted in this sample were about 320,000 clones; 87% of them appeared once. In total, the top ten clones hold around 9% of the sample.

Paper-wide results and their limitations: How much clinical and demographic metadata was included differed by source and by participant, and the metadata was provided uncurated.

As concerns this clone: Its antigen is unknown. There are no base qualities to consult, and no much larger clone falls within one base.

Sequencing was performed on PBMCs or T cells enriched from blood (not recorded which). The sequence derives from a young woman who had recovered from COVID-19.

The CDR3 protein is CAISPSGRDQETQYF. In nucleotides, the sequence is TGTGCCATCAGTCCGTCCGGCAGGGATCAAGAGACCCAGTACTTC. The receptor chain draws on TRBV10-3 and TRBJ2-5, and possibly TRBD1, on 5 matching bases. The CDR3 contains 15 residues, cysteine and phenylalanine counted. Only the CDR3 part of the read is kept: 45 bases, read in frame from the first base. A distance of 15 bases separates the germline ends of V and J, which lose 5 bases and 2 bases respectively. From the germline V gene, CDR1 is ENHRY and CDR2 is SYGVKD.